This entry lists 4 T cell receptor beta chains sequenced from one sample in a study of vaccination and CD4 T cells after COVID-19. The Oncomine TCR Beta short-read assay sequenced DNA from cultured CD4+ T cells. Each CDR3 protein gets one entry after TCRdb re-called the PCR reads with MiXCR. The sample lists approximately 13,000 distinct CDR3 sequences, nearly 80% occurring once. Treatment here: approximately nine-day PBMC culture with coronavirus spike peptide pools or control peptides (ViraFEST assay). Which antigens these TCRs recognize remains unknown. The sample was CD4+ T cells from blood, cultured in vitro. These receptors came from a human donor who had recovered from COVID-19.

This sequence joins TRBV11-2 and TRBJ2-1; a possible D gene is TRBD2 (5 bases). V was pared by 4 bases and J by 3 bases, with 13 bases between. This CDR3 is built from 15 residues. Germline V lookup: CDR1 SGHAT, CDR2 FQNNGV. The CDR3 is CASSWGAVGYNEQFF. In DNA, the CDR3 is TGTGCCAGCAGCTGGGGAGCCGTGGGCTACAATGAGCAGTTCTTC. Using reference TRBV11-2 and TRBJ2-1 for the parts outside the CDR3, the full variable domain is EAGVAQSPRYKIIEKRQSVAFWCNPISGHATLYWYQQILGQGPKLLIQFQNNGVVDDSQLPKDRFSAERLKGVDSTLKIQPAKLEDSAVYLCASSWGAVGYNEQFFGPGTRLTVL.

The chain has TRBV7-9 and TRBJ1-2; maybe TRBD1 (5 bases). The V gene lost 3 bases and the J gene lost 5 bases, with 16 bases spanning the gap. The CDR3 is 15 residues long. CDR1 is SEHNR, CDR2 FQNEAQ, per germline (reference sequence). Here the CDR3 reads CASSLEDRGMYGYTF. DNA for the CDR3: TGTGCCAGCAGCTTGGAGGATCGGGGGATGTATGGCTACACCTTC.

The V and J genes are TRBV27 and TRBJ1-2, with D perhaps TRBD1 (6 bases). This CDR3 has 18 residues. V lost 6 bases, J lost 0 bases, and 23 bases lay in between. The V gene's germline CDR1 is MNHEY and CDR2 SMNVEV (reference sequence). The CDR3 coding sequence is TGTGCCAGCAGGACACCGCCAAACAGGGTAACGGCTAACTATGGCTACACCTTC. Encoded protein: CASRTPPNRVTANYGYTF.

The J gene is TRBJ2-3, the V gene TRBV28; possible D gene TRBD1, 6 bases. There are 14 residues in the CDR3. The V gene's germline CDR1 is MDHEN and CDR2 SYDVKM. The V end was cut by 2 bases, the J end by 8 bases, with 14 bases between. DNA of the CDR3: TGTGCCAGCAGTTTACCTGGACAGATCCTTACGCAGTATTTT. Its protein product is CASSLPGQILTQYF.